This entry lists 26 T cell receptor beta chains sequenced from one sample in a study of cytomegalovirus exposure and HLA in healthy donors. The PCR made use of 60 Vbeta and 13 Jbeta primers. TCRdb keeps only in-frame clones here, not all; method: immunoSEQ multiplex PCR. The data show roughly 100,000 clones, around 75% seen once. The sequenced sample was PBMCs. These receptors were obtained from a man in his thirties or forties in good health and CMV-seronegative.

This clone was counted only a few times. V and J are TRBV6-1 and TRBJ2-3, with TRBD2 identical over 10 bases. J gave up 3 bases and V 5 bases, and 5 bases lay outside the gene matches. The CDR3 extends over 15 amino acids. Germline values: CDR1 MNHNS, CDR2 SASEGT. The CDR3 region has the DNA TGTGCCAGCAGTCTCAGCGGGGGGGCTACAGATACGCAGTATTTT. It translates to CASSLSGGATDTQYF.

The gene calls are TRBV7-9 and TRBJ1-1; D ambiguous. CDR1 SEHNR and CDR2 FQNEAQ come from the germline V gene (reference sequence). The CDR3 is 13 residues long. The V end was cut by 1 base, the J end by 7 bases, with 10 bases between. This chain's CDR3 is CASSLGVSREAFF. CDR3 coding DNA: TGTGCCAGCAGCTTAGGAGTGAGCCGTGAAGCTTTCTTT.

This chain uses TRBV5-6 with TRBJ1-2; TRBD1 matches at 7 bases. CDR3 length equals 15 residues. The V gene end was trimmed by 5 bases and the J gene end by 0 bases; junction bases not matched to a gene: 7. CDR1 SGHDT and CDR2 YYEEEE come from the germline V gene. CDR3 nucleotide sequence: TGTGCCAGCAGATTCGGACAGGCCTCTAACTATGGCTACACCTTC. Its translation: CASRFGQASNYGYTF.

The chain carries TRBV10-3 and TRBJ2-3; D possibly corresponds to TRBD2 (6 bases). From germline, CDR1 is ENHRY and CDR2 SYGVKD. Trimming pared 8 bases from V and 0 bases from J, leaving 9 bases between. The CDR3 has 13 residues. DNA for the CDR3: TGTGCCATCGGGGGACTGAGCACAGATACGCAGTATTTT. This translates into CAIGGLSTDTQYF.

This chain joins TRBV6-5 and TRBJ2-4; D remains unclear. V was clipped by 3 bases and J by 0 bases, with 12 bases between them. The CDR3 spans 16 residues. CDR1 MNHEY and CDR2 SVGAGI come from the germline V gene. CDR3 sequence: CASSYSQTLAKNIQYF. The CDR3 nucleotides read TGTGCCAGCAGTTATAGCCAGACCCTAGCCAAAAACATTCAGTACTTC.

The rearrangement links TRBV7-6 to TRBJ2-7; D is possibly TRBD1 (5 bases). CDR1 SGHVS and CDR2 FNYEAQ come from the germline V gene. Trimming cost V 5 bases and J 2 bases, with 16 bases left between them. CDR3 length equals 15 residues. CDR3 sequence (DNA): TGTGCCAGCAGCGATACAGGTTTTCAGGCCTACGAGCAGTACTTC. It yields the protein CASSDTGFQAYEQYF.

This chain uses TRBV7-9 with TRBJ2-3; TRBD2 matches at 10 bases. Per germline, CDR1 SEHNR and CDR2 FQNEAQ (reference sequence). The CDR3 is 17 residues long. Trimming at V came to 3 bases and at J to 0 bases, leaving 6 bases not matched to a gene. This chain's CDR3 is CASSFRSGGASTDTQYF. In DNA form, the CDR3 reads TGTGCCAGCAGCTTTCGGAGCGGGGGGGCTAGCACAGATACGCAGTATTTT.

Only a few counts were recorded for this clone. The chain is built from TRBV5-1 and TRBJ2-5; 10 bases are a match to TRBD1. The CDR3 loop spans 17 amino acids. V dropped 4 bases and J dropped 2; count of bases not matched to a gene: 11. Germline V CDR1 and CDR2: SGHRS, YFSETQ. The CDR3 reads CASSPPPRQGAQETQYF. The CDR3 DNA follows: TGCGCCAGCAGCCCTCCCCCGCGACAGGGGGCTCAAGAGACCCAGTACTTC.

The genes are TRBV7-2 and TRBJ1-1; D uncertain. This CDR3 contains 14 residues. Trimming pared 3 bases from V and 0 bases from J, leaving 8 bases between. The germline V gene encodes CDR1 SGHTA and CDR2 FQGNSA. CDR3 sequence: CASSFNSMNTEAFF. The CDR3 nucleotides are TGTGCCAGCAGCTTCAATAGCATGAACACTGAAGCTTTCTTT.

The chain uses TRBV30 and TRBJ2-7, with TRBD1 matching over 10 bases. Germline V gene lookup returns CDR1 GTSNPN and CDR2 SVGIG (reference sequence). The CDR3 has 14 residues. J lost 5 bases, V lost 5 bases, and 9 bases had no gene match. The chain's CDR3 is CAWHRGTGVHEQYF. The CDR3 DNA sequence: TGTGCCTGGCACCGTGGGACAGGGGTGCACGAGCAGTACTTC. Drawing the rest from reference TRBV30 and TRBJ2-7, the complete variable domain is SQTIHQWPATLVQPVGSPLSLECTVEGTSNPNLYWYRQAAGRGLQLLFYSVGIGQISSEVPQNLSASRPQDRQFILSSKKLLLSDSGFYLCAWHRGTGVHEQYFGPGTRLTVT.

The gene calls are TRBV5-4 and TRBJ2-1; 8 bases agree with TRBD1. Trimming removed 6 bases from V and 6 bases from J; junction bases left unmatched: 8. Looked up from germline, CDR1 is SGHNT and CDR2 is YYREEE (reference sequence). This CDR3 has 14 residues. Written as DNA, the CDR3 is TGTGCCAGCACTCTGGACAGGGATGGCAATGAGCAGTTCTTC. Amino acids: CASTLDRDGNEQFF.

This chain links TRBV18 with TRBJ1-1; possibly TRBD1 for D (6 bases). There are 16 residues in the CDR3. V dropped 4 bases and J dropped 5 bases, with 20 bases sitting between them. Looked up from germline, CDR1 is KGHSH and CDR2 is LQKENI. CDR3 DNA: TGTGCCAGCTCACTTACAGGGTCAGGGGCAGGGACTGAAGCTTTCTTT. It translates to CASSLTGSGAGTEAFF.

The V call is TRBV6-1, the J call TRBJ2-1, with 11 positions matching TRBD2. The CDR3 has 15 residues. After removal of 6 bases from V and 8 bases from J, the junction contained 9 bases not matched to a gene. Per germline, CDR1 MNHNS and CDR2 SASEGT. The CDR3 nucleotides are TGTGCCAGCAGATCGACTAGCGGGGTAGGCGATGAGCAGTTCTTC. Translated: CASRSTSGVGDEQFF.

This sequence joins TRBV7-3 and TRBJ2-1; 8 nucleotides agree with TRBD2. Trimming took 0 bases from V and 0 from J; bases not matched to a gene: 4. The germline V gene encodes CDR1 SGHTA and CDR2 FQGTGA. The CDR3 runs 17 residues. The DNA of the CDR3 is TGTGCCAGCAGCTTAACCGGGAGCGGGAGCTCCTACAATGAGCAGTTCTTC. Its protein product is CASSLTGSGSSYNEQFF. Based on the CDR3 plus reference TRBV7-3 and TRBJ2-1, the full variable domain is GAGVSQTPSNKVTEKGKYVELRCDPISGHTALYWYRQSLGQGPEFLIYFQGTGAADDSGLPNDRFFAVRPEGSVSTLKIQRTERGDSAVYLCASSLTGSGSSYNEQFFGPGTRLTVL.

This clone was seen only a few times. The chain uses TRBV29-1 and TRBJ2-7; D gene unclear. This CDR3 spans 16 amino acids. Trimming stripped 7 bases from V and 3 bases from J, with 25 bases between. The germline V gene encodes CDR1 SQVTM and CDR2 ANQGSEA. The CDR3 protein is CSGGSSTPGLNYEQYF. CDR3 bases: TGCAGCGGTGGTAGCTCGACTCCTGGTTTAAACTACGAGCAGTACTTC.

The chain carries TRBV2 and TRBJ2-5, with TRBD2 matching over 12 bases. The ends lost 4 bases at V and 2 bases at J; junction bases unmatched: 2. This CDR3 contains 15 residues. The germline V gene has CDR1 SNHLY and CDR2 FYNNEI. CDR3 DNA sequence: TGTGCCAGCAGTGGAACTAGCGGGGGGCAAGAGACCCAGTACTTC. Translating it yields CASSGTSGGQETQYF.

This chain uses TRBV5-4 with TRBJ2-5; maybe TRBD2 (7 bases). This CDR3 has 15 residues. Germline values: CDR1 SGHNT, CDR2 YYREEE (reference sequence). V was clipped by 5 bases and J by 5 bases, with 19 bases between them. The DNA for the CDR3 is TGTGCCAGCAGTACGGGGGGCGCGGCGGAGGAGACCCAGTACTTC. This gives the protein CASSTGGAAEETQYF.

This clone has only one observation. The chain uses TRBV9 and TRBJ1-3; D is uncertain. This CDR3 comprises 15 residues. V lost 4 bases to trimming and J lost 0 bases, with 11 bases between them. Per germline, CDR1 SGDLS and CDR2 YYNGEE. Written as DNA, the CDR3 is TGTGCCAGCAGCCCTGGGTCGGGCTCTGGAAACACCATATATTTT. Amino acids: CASSPGSGSGNTIYF.

The chain is built from TRBV5-1 and TRBJ2-6, with 7 bases fitting TRBD1. This CDR3 comprises 15 residues. Germline CDR1 SGHRS, CDR2 YFSETQ. Losses at the gene ends were 4 bases for V and 4 bases for J; bases not matched to a gene: 5. The CDR3 sequence is CASSNTGAGANVLTF. The CDR3 DNA sequence: TGCGCCAGCAGCAACACAGGGGCCGGGGCCAACGTCCTGACTTTC.

The genes are TRBV4-2 and TRBJ2-1, with TRBD2 matching over 9 bases. The trim removed 0 bases at V and 7 bases at J, leaving 7 bases unmatched. The V gene's germline CDR1 is LGHNA and CDR2 YNFKEQ. This CDR3 is built from 16 residues. The CDR3 region is CASSQEWREGRNEQFF. The DNA for the CDR3 is TGTGCCAGCAGCCAAGAGTGGCGGGAGGGCCGGAATGAGCAGTTCTTC.

The chain has TRBV28 and TRBJ1-2; D is unresolved. The CDR3 is made up of 13 amino acids. Germline CDR1 MDHEN, CDR2 SYDVKM. V dropped 2 bases and J dropped 3 bases, with 7 bases sitting between them. Here the CDR3 reads CASSLGGHYGYTF. Here the CDR3 DNA reads TGTGCCAGCAGTTTAGGAGGGCACTATGGCTACACCTTC.

CDR3 DNA: TGTGCCAGCAGCTTGTTCGCCGGGGAGCTGTTTTTT. Translation: CASSLFAGELFF. V and J are TRBV5-4 and TRBJ2-2, with D hard to call. CDR3 length: 12 amino acids. CDR1 SGHNT and CDR2 YYREEE come from the germline V gene (reference sequence). Deletions cut 1 base from V and 6 bases from J, with 4 bases between. The full variable domain, its missing parts supplied by reference TRBV5-4 and TRBJ2-2, is ETGVTQSPTHLIKTRGQQVTLRCSSQSGHNTVSWYQQALGQGPQFIFQYYREEENGRGNFPPRFSGLQFPNYSSELNVNALELDDSALYLCASSLFAGELFFGEGSRLTVL.

V and J are TRBV28 and TRBJ1-3; D not certain. The CDR3 has 15 residues. The V end lost 5 bases, the J end lost 0 bases, and 11 bases lay between the germline ends. From germline, CDR1 is MDHEN and CDR2 SYDVKM. The CDR3 protein is CASSVQQLSGNTIYF. For the CDR3, the DNA is TGTGCCAGCAGTGTTCAACAGCTCTCTGGAAACACCATATATTTT. Drawing the rest from reference TRBV28 and TRBJ1-3, the complete variable domain is DVKVTQSSRYLVKRTGEKVFLECVQDMDHENMFWYRQDPGLGLRLIYFSYDVKMKEKGDIPEGYSVSREKKERFSLILESASTNQTSMYLCASSVQQLSGNTIYFGEGSWLTVV.

Regarding this clone: Compared with germline, one end of the junction differs, possibly owing to a read error. V is TRBV2 and J is TRBJ2-5; 10 bases fit TRBD2. The CDR3 runs 16 residues. Germline CDR1 SNHLY, CDR2 FYNNEI. This chain's CDR3 is CASSARPAGGQGTQYF. In DNA, the CDR3 is TGTGCCAGCAGCGCAAGGCCAGCGGGGGGGCAAGGGACCCAGTACTTC.

This clone was counted only a few times. J is TRBJ2-7 and V is TRBV7-9; 7 bases match TRBD2. The trim removed 2 bases at V and 3 bases at J, leaving 1 base unmatched. This CDR3 comprises 13 residues. Per germline, CDR1 SEHNR and CDR2 FQNEAQ (reference sequence). DNA for the CDR3: TGTGCCAGCAGCTTAACTAGCGACTACGAGCAGTACTTC. Protein sequence: CASSLTSDYEQYF.

This chain links TRBV19 with TRBJ2-7; 7 bases agree with TRBD1. Losses at the gene ends were 6 bases for V and 0 bases for J; bases not matched to a gene: 5. The CDR3 is 14 amino acids. Germline V gives CDR1 LNHDA, CDR2 SQIVND (reference sequence). The CDR3 DNA follows: TGTGCCAGTAGCCCACAGGGGATCTCCTACGAGCAGTACTTC. It is translated as CASSPQGISYEQYF.